One sample yielded the 7 T cell receptor beta chains listed below, sequenced in a study of shared clonotypes between healthy human individuals. Naive CD8 isolation took CD45RO-negative cells positively selected for CCR7 and excluded terminally differentiated effector memory CD45RA+ cells. Only in-frame clones appear in the TCRdb table, and some are missing; sequencing was by immunoSEQ multiplex PCR. Of under 2,000,000 clones detected, about 95% appear once; the ten largest clones hold 1% to 1.5%. Sequenced input: naive CD8+ T cells sorted from blood. The receptors stem from a man aged 18-30 years in good health.

As concerns this clone: The sample holds other DNA sequences that translate to the same CDR3. The chain couples TRBV19 to TRBJ2-7; no firm D call. V gave up 1 base and J gave up 2 bases, with 6 bases separating them. The germline V gene has CDR1 LNHDA and CDR2 SQIVND (reference sequence). The CDR3 contains 13 residues. The CDR3 sequence: CASSIGGTYEQYF. DNA of the CDR3: TGTGCCAGTAGTATAGGTGGTACCTACGAGCAGTACTTC. The variable domain in full, with the rest retrieved from reference TRBV19 and TRBJ2-7, is DGGITQSPKYLFRKEGQNVTLSCEQNLNHDAMYWYRQDPGQGLRLIYYSQIVNDFQKGDIAEGYSVSREKKESFPLTVTSAQKNPTAFYLCASSIGGTYEQYFGPGTRLTVT.

This clone was observed a few times. Different DNA sequences within this sample yield the same CDR3. The chain uses TRBV9 and TRBJ2-7; a weak D match, TRBD1 (5 bases). CDR3 length: 14 amino acids. The germline gives CDR1 SGDLS, CDR2 YYNGEE. With 0 bases removed from V and 0 bases from J, the gap between germline ends came to 7 bases. The chain's CDR3 is CASSVVDSSYEQYF. CDR3 in DNA: TGTGCCAGCAGCGTAGTAGACAGCTCCTACGAGCAGTACTTC. The full variable domain, in which reference TRBV9 and TRBJ2-7 provide the parts outside the CDR3, is DSGVTQTPKHLITATGQRVTLRCSPRSGDLSVYWYQQSLDQGLQFLIQYYNGEERAKGNILERFSAQQFPDLHSELNLSSLELGDSALYFCASSVVDSSYEQYFGPGTRLTVT.

V usage is TRBV5-4 and J usage is TRBJ2-2; 11 nucleotides match TRBD1. Germline-derived CDR1 and CDR2 are SGHNT and YYREEE (reference sequence). This CDR3 is built from 15 residues. The trim removed 2 bases at V and 7 bases at J, leaving 4 bases unmatched. This CDR3 is CASSLGTGGGGELFF. CDR3 DNA sequence: TGTGCCAGCAGCTTAGGGACAGGGGGAGGCGGGGAGCTGTTTTTT.

The chain couples TRBV5-1 to TRBJ2-1; D may be TRBD1 or TRBD2 (5 bases each). Deletions cut 2 bases from V and 2 bases from J, with 20 bases between. Germline CDR1 reads SGHRS; CDR2 reads YFSETQ. The CDR3 covers 18 residues. CDR3 region: CASSFSPRGVFTYNEQFF. The CDR3 DNA follows: TGCGCCAGCAGCTTTTCCCCTCGAGGGGTCTTTACCTACAATGAGCAGTTCTTC.

This clone has a single count. The chain recombines TRBV4-1 with TRBJ2-1, with TRBD2 as a possible D gene (5 bases). Germline V CDR1 and CDR2: MGHRA, YSYEKL. With 3 bases removed from V and 3 bases from J, the gap between germline ends came to 12 bases. The CDR3 is 15 amino acids. The CDR3 DNA is TGCGCCAGCAGCCACCCCGCGGGCGGCTACAATGAGCAGTTCTTC. This gives the protein CASSHPAGGYNEQFF.

The gene calls are TRBV11-2 and TRBJ2-5, with 7 bases identical to TRBD1. The CDR3 is 12 amino acids. Germline-derived CDR1 and CDR2 are SGHAT and FQNNGV. The trim removed 6 bases at V and 2 bases at J, leaving 0 bases unmatched. In DNA, the CDR3 is TGTGCCAGCAGGGGACAGCAAGAGACCCAGTACTTC. It codes for CASRGQQETQYF.

This chain uses TRBV7-9 with TRBJ1-3; D remains unclear. CDR1 is SEHNR, CDR2 FQNEAQ, per germline (reference sequence). The ends were cut back, 5 bases at V and 7 bases at J, with 12 bases in the middle. The CDR3 length is 13 residues. The CDR3 spells CASSAPEGNTIYF. CDR3 DNA: TGTGCCAGCAGCGCACCTGAAGGGAACACCATATATTTT. The complete variable domain, with remaining parts taken from reference TRBV7-9 and TRBJ1-3, reads DTGVSQNPRHKITKRGQNVTFRCDPISEHNRLYWYRQTLGQGPEFLTYFQNEAQLEKSRLLSDRFSAERPKGSFSTLEIQRTEQGDSAMYLCASSAPEGNTIYFGEGSWLTVV.